This note documents a single TCR beta chain sequence. This sample was taken from a study of control samples from healthy donors and cancer patients. CDR3 size: 12 residues. Germline assignment: CDR1 MDHEN and CDR2 SYDVKM. Trimming removed 5 bases from V and 7 bases from J, with 9 bases in between. TCRdb's table, derived via immunoSEQ multiplex PCR, lists solely in-frame clones and lacks some. Counted here are 60,000 to 75,000 clones, approximately 84% occurring once; the ten biggest clones make up over 25%. The chain combines TRBV28 with TRBJ1-5; possible D gene TRBD1, 5 bases. Sequencing input: blood. The receptor comes from a man between 50 and 59 years old in good health. CDR3 nucleotides: TGTGCCAGCAGTCAGGGAGGACAGCCCCAGCATTTT. The encoded protein is CASSQGGQPQHF.